The T cell receptor (beta chain) under discussion was sequenced for a study of Ad26.COV2.S vaccination and SARS-CoV-2 variants. Regarding the study as a whole: Responses of spike-specific T cells (both CD8+ and CD4+) reportedly showed substantial breadth after vaccination.

V dropped 0 bases and J dropped 10 bases, with 10 bases sitting between them. The germline CDR1 and CDR2 sequences are MNHEY and SVGEGT. This CDR3 spans 13 amino acids. Repertoires were generated with immunoSEQ multiplex PCR, while TCRdb's copy carries only in-frame clones and drops some. The repertoire holds over 400,000 clones, with roughly 90% as singletons. Treatment: about 20 received Ad26.COV2.S at low or high dose, single or two shots; 5 received placebo; per-sample allocation not given. Samples came from day 63 after the first vaccine or placebo injection. Boston hosted the donor, who was an adult aged 18-55 years. Comment on this clone: Its cognate antigen is unknown.

This chain uses TRBV6-2 or TRBV6-3 with TRBJ2-1; no clear D. This TCR came from a person between 18 and 65 years old who received the Ad26.COV2.S COVID-19 vaccine or a placebo. Specimen: peripheral blood, collected in a trial of Ad26.COV2.S vaccine versus placebo. CDR3 in amino acids: CASSYSGQPEQFF. CDR3 coding DNA: TGTGCCAGCAGTTACTCTGGCCAGCCAGAGCAGTTCTTC.